This T cell receptor (beta chain) was retrieved from a study of beta chain features in type 1 diabetes. The isolated RNA, all of it, was reverse transcribed, so expressed TCRB transcripts were what got sequenced. Assay: immunoSEQ multiplex PCR; the TCRdb copy retains only in-frame clones and omits some. The repertoire consists of hundreds of thousands of clones, with roughly 15% occurring once and the leading ten covering approximately 7%. This clone has only a few counts. The germline V gene has CDR1 MRHNA and CDR2 SNTAGT. Trimming removed 4 bases at V and 0 bases at J, with 10 bases between. This CDR3 region has 16 residues.

The V gene is TRBV6-4, the J gene TRBJ2-6; possibly TRBD2 for D (6 bases). Sequencing was performed on central memory CD4+ T cells from blood. The source of this sequence is a man in his thirties or forties in good health. The CDR3 loop is CASSAGGTSGANVLTF. Written as DNA, the CDR3 is TGTGCCAGCAGTGCTGGCGGGACCTCTGGGGCCAACGTCCTGACTTTC.